These 28 T cell receptor beta chains were sequenced from one sample in a study of PD-1 blockade in mismatch repair-deficient tumors. TCRdb keeps only in-frame clones here, not all; method: immunoSEQ multiplex PCR. Found here are 100,000 to 150,000 clones, about 88% of them singletons; the top ten hold 13%. The sequenced sample was peripheral blood, obtained 44 weeks after starting pembrolizumab. The receptor set was obtained from an adult with mismatch repair-deficient cancer.

The chain combines TRBV10-3 with TRBJ2-6, with a tentative D call TRBD2 (6 bases). CDR1 ENHRY and CDR2 SYGVKD come from the germline V gene. V was clipped by 6 bases and J by 2 bases, with 17 bases between them. This CDR3 has 17 amino acids. The CDR3 loop is CAISLIWRGAGANVLTF. The DNA for the CDR3 is TGTGCCATCAGCCTCATTTGGAGGGGCGCTGGGGCCAACGTCCTGACTTTC.

The chain is built from TRBV19 and TRBJ2-3; no reliable D call. The V end was cut by 10 bases, the J end by 6 bases, with 8 bases between. The CDR3 sequence is 10 residues long. From germline, CDR1 is LNHDA and CDR2 SQIVND (reference sequence). As DNA, the CDR3 is TGTGCCACCAGAACCGATACGCAGTATTTT. Residues: CATRTDTQYF.

This sequence joins TRBV29-1 and TRBJ2-1, with 8 nucleotides matching TRBD2. In germline, CDR1 is SQVTM, CDR2 ANQGSEA. The CDR3 length is 14 residues. V was pared by 2 bases and J by 6 bases, with 6 bases of the junction left unmatched. The CDR3 sequence: CSVEYGRAFNEQFF. The CDR3 DNA follows: TGCAGCGTTGAATACGGGAGGGCCTTCAATGAGCAGTTCTTC.

The chain employs TRBV14 and TRBJ2-1; TRBD2 aligns across 13 bases. V shed 4 bases and J 4 bases; nucleotides not matched to a gene: 4. The CDR3 runs 16 residues. Looked up from germline, CDR1 is SGHDN and CDR2 is FVKESK. CDR3 in DNA: TGTGCCAGCAGCCTCCGGACTAGCGGGAGTTACAATGAGCAGTTCTTC. This translates into CASSLRTSGSYNEQFF.

V and J are TRBV25-1 and TRBJ2-4; 12 bases fit TRBD1. Germline CDR1 is MGHDK and CDR2 is SYGVNS. This CDR3 is built from 16 residues. The ends lost 3 bases at V and 2 bases at J; junction bases unmatched: 2. In nucleotides, the CDR3 is TGTGCCAGCAGTGAGGGGACAGGGGGCACCAAAAACATTCAGTACTTC. Amino acids: CASSEGTGGTKNIQYF.

CDR3 amino acids: CASSFMGSSYNEQFF. Here the CDR3 DNA reads TGCGCCAGCAGCTTTATGGGGAGCTCCTACAATGAGCAGTTCTTC. The rearrangement links TRBV5-1 to TRBJ2-1; tentative D call: TRBD2 (5 bases). Trimming took off 2 bases at V and 0 bases at J, with 9 bases between the two ends. Germline CDR1 is SGHRS and CDR2 is YFSETQ. The CDR3 has 15 amino acids.

For this clone: Other nucleotide sequences in the sample specify the same CDR3. The gene calls are TRBV6-4 and TRBJ2-3; no clear D. The germline V and J ends were trimmed by 2 bases and 0 bases, with 3 bases remaining between them. CDR1 and CDR2 (germline): MRHNA, SNTAGT. The CDR3 has 13 residues. CDR3 region: CASSDRSTDTQYF. The CDR3 DNA sequence: TGTGCCAGCAGTGACAGGAGCACAGATACGCAGTATTTT.

V usage is TRBV19 and J usage is TRBJ2-1; D is unresolved. The CDR3 runs 12 residues. V was clipped by 5 bases and J by 12 bases, with 14 bases between them. CDR1 and CDR2 (germline): LNHDA, SQIVND (reference sequence). CDR3 nucleotide sequence: TGTGCCAGTAGTCCAAACAGCATGGGGCAGTTCTTC. It is translated as CASSPNSMGQFF.

The chain joins TRBV29-1 to TRBJ2-5; 10 bases align to TRBD2. This CDR3 has 15 amino acids. The germline gives CDR1 SQVTM, CDR2 ANQGSEA. The ends lost 3 bases at V and 1 base at J; junction bases unmatched: 5. CDR3 nucleotide sequence: TGCAGCGTTGAGATTAGCGGGAGGACCCAAGAGACCCAGTACTTC. It yields the protein CSVEISGRTQETQYF.

The chain employs TRBV10-3 and TRBJ2-1; possibly TRBD1 or TRBD2 for D (5 bases each). There are 16 residues in the CDR3. The V and J ends lost 3 bases and 2 bases respectively, with 14 bases between them. In germline, CDR1 is ENHRY, CDR2 SYGVKD. CDR3 in amino acids: CAISEQIGTAYNEQFF. CDR3 DNA sequence: TGTGCCATCAGTGAACAAATAGGGACCGCCTACAATGAGCAGTTCTTC.

The rearrangement uses TRBV7-9 and TRBJ2-1; D call uncertain. The germline V gene has CDR1 SEHNR and CDR2 FQNEAQ (reference sequence). With 4 bases removed from V and 4 bases from J, the gap between germline ends came to 11 bases. CDR3 size: 14 residues. The CDR3 coding sequence is TGTGCCAGCAGCTCACCCGACAATTACAATGAGCAGTTCTTC. Translated: CASSSPDNYNEQFF.

The V call is TRBV5-1, the J call TRBJ2-7; D might be TRBD2 (6 bases). The germline gives CDR1 SGHRS, CDR2 YFSETQ. CDR3 length: 18 residues. The V end was cut by 1 base, the J end by 0 bases, with 20 bases between. CDR3 amino acids: CASSLRPLDYPSSYEQYF. The CDR3 region has the DNA TGCGCCAGCAGCTTGAGGCCCCTGGACTATCCAAGCTCCTACGAGCAGTACTTC.

The chain recombines TRBV27 with TRBJ2-7; D call uncertain. V gave up 8 bases and J gave up 5 bases, with 16 bases separating them. The CDR3 has 13 amino acids. The germline gives CDR1 MNHEY, CDR2 SMNVEV (reference sequence). The CDR3 DNA is TGTGCCAGCGCCCCGGTTCGTCAGAACGAGCAGTACTTC. This encodes CASAPVRQNEQYF.

The genes are TRBV11-2 and TRBJ1-1; no reliable D call. Germline V gene lookup returns CDR1 SGHAT and CDR2 FQNNGV. The CDR3 length is 14 residues. Deletions cut 4 bases from V and 1 base from J, with 10 bases between. CDR3 bases: TGTGCCAGCAGCTCCGTGTTGGGGAACACTGAAGCTTTCTTT. This gives the protein CASSSVLGNTEAFF.

This clone was counted only a few times. The chain combines TRBV2 with TRBJ2-2; D remains unclear. The V gene's germline CDR1 is SNHLY and CDR2 FYNNEI. This CDR3 comprises 14 residues. The V gene lost 2 bases and the J gene lost 6 bases, with 10 bases spanning the gap. This CDR3 reads CASSEWAPPGELFF. CDR3 nucleotide sequence: TGTGCCAGCAGTGAATGGGCGCCACCCGGGGAGCTGTTTTTT.

The chain couples TRBV28 to TRBJ2-1; no firm D call. V lost 2 bases to trimming and J lost 0 bases, with 8 bases between them. The CDR3 length is 15 residues. In germline, CDR1 is MDHEN, CDR2 SYDVKM. The CDR3 here is CASSLGDISYNEQFF. The CDR3 DNA follows: TGTGCCAGCAGTTTAGGAGACATCTCCTACAATGAGCAGTTCTTC.

CDR3 coding DNA: TGTGCCAGCAGCTTTGAGGTCGATCAGCCCCAGCATTTT. Amino acid sequence: CASSFEVDQPQHF. This chain links TRBV5-4 with TRBJ1-5; D is undetermined. The V and J ends lost 2 bases and 5 bases respectively, with 8 bases between them. There are 13 residues in the CDR3. CDR1 and CDR2 (germline): SGHNT, YYREEE (reference sequence).

This clone appeared once. The chain joins TRBV4-3 to TRBJ1-1; D is perhaps TRBD1 (5 bases). This CDR3 contains 15 residues. Trimming took 1 base from V and 5 from J, leaving 14 bases between them. Germline CDR1 reads LGHNA; CDR2 reads YSLEER. Here the CDR3 reads CASSQVPVWGTEAFF. The CDR3 region has the DNA TGCGCCAGCAGCCAAGTGCCAGTCTGGGGGACTGAAGCTTTCTTT.

The gene calls are TRBV4-2 and TRBJ1-5; D remains unclear. The CDR3 length is 14 residues. V was trimmed by 4 bases and J by 2 bases, leaving 9 bases between them. Germline values: CDR1 LGHNA, CDR2 YNFKEQ. In DNA form, the CDR3 reads TGTGCCAGCAGCCTCCGGACGGGCAATCAGCCCCAGCATTTT. Protein sequence: CASSLRTGNQPQHF.

This clone qualifies as medium-sized. The chain links TRBV6-1 to TRBJ2-7; possible D gene TRBD2, 6 bases. CDR1 MNHNS and CDR2 SASEGT come from the germline V gene. The CDR3 extends over 16 amino acids. Trimming left V 2 bases short and J 2 bases short, with 16 bases between. CDR3 DNA: TGTGCCAGCAGTGAAAGTTCGGGGCGGGGTCCCTACGAGCAGTACTTC. This sequence encodes CASSESSGRGPYEQYF.

This chain joins TRBV7-9 and TRBJ1-2; D unresolved. Trimming shortened V by 5 bases and J by 2 bases, and 9 bases separated the two germline ends. The CDR3 consists of 13 residues. Germline loops: CDR1 SEHNR, CDR2 FQNEAQ (reference sequence). DNA for the CDR3: TGTGCCAGCAGCCGGCAGGAAAACTATGGCTACACCTTC. Its protein product is CASSRQENYGYTF.

The chain combines TRBV7-9 with TRBJ2-3; D gene unclear. The CDR3 is 14 residues long. V was pared by 1 base and J by 6 bases, with 11 bases between. Germline V lookup: CDR1 SEHNR, CDR2 FQNEAQ (reference sequence). In nucleotides, the CDR3 is TGTGCCAGCAGCTTAGAAGATTCATGGGATACGCAGTATTTT. It codes for CASSLEDSWDTQYF.

The V gene is TRBV5-8, the J gene TRBJ1-5, with 9 bases lining up with TRBD1. There are 15 residues in the CDR3. The J segment lost 6 bases and the V segment lost 7 bases, leaving 11 bases of the junction unmatched. Germline V gene data show CDR1 as SGHTS and CDR2 as YDEGEE. CDR3: CASGTGGALGQPQHF. DNA of the CDR3: TGTGCCAGCGGTACAGGGGGCGCGTTAGGTCAGCCCCAGCATTTT.

The rearrangement joins TRBV29-1 to TRBJ2-1; 7 bases match TRBD1. The CDR3 runs 14 residues. Germline V gene data show CDR1 as SQVTM and CDR2 as ANQGSEA. With 4 bases clipped from V and 3 bases from J, the junction kept 6 bases outside the gene matches. This CDR3 reads CSVVSRQGYNEQFF. DNA of the CDR3: TGCAGCGTTGTTTCGCGACAGGGCTACAATGAGCAGTTCTTC.

V is TRBV5-1 and J is TRBJ2-1; 12 bases line up with TRBD2. Looked up from germline, CDR1 is SGHRS and CDR2 is YFSETQ. CDR3 length: 13 residues. J gave up 10 bases and V 8 bases, and 7 bases lay outside the gene matches. The CDR3 loop reads CASGLAGFGEQFF. CDR3 coding DNA: TGCGCCAGTGGACTAGCGGGATTCGGAGAGCAGTTCTTC.

The rearrangement uses TRBV4-1 and TRBJ2-3; TRBD2 might be the D (5 bases). The CDR3 has 16 residues. Per germline, CDR1 MGHRA and CDR2 YSYEKL. The germline V and J ends were trimmed by 1 base and 7 bases, with 18 bases remaining between them. This chain's CDR3 is CASSQVSGGEVNTQYF. Here the CDR3 DNA reads TGCGCCAGCAGCCAAGTCTCCGGAGGAGAAGTCAATACGCAGTATTTT.

The V gene is TRBV7-6, the J gene TRBJ1-5, with 10 bases lining up with TRBD1. CDR1 and CDR2 (germline): SGHVS, FNYEAQ. CDR3 size: 16 residues. V lost 5 bases and J lost 3; bases outside the gene matches: 7. The CDR3 nucleotides are TGTGCCAGCAGCCCGGAGGACAGGGGGGTCAATCAGCCCCAGCATTTT. Amino acid sequence: CASSPEDRGVNQPQHF.

The CDR3 DNA reads TGCGCCAGCAGCACGCATAGCGGGGCCTCCGAGACCCAGTACTTC. It codes for CASSTHSGASETQYF. This sequence joins TRBV4-3 and TRBJ2-5, with 8 nucleotides matching TRBD2. Per germline, CDR1 LGHNA and CDR2 YSLEER. The CDR3 runs to 15 residues. With 5 bases clipped from V and 5 bases from J, the junction kept 10 bases outside the gene matches.